Each of the 5 T cell receptor beta chains below was sequenced from the same sample in a study of T-cell memory formation after mild COVID-19 (dated by TCRdb to the early 2020s). The library came from 5' RACE. Sequencing instrument: Illumina NovaSeq 6000. Using fastp at Q25 and MiXCR, TCRdb reprocessed the public reads and kept productive beta chains. Each entry is one CDR3 protein sequence, shown with its most common DNA and genes. Within this sample are hundreds of thousands of distinct CDR3 sequences, with approximately 14% of them counted one time only. 22% of the sample is taken by the ten largest. Input material: PBMCs or a T cell subset sorted from them (not recorded which). The receptors were gathered from a man between 18 and 35 years old who had mild COVID-19 (a few samples of this study predate the infection). The sample titles of this study are shuffled in the database, so cell type and time point are left out; the donor was told from shared clones.

This clonotype was recorded many times. The chain links TRBV9 to TRBJ2-5; D is possibly TRBD1 (5 bases). CDR1 and CDR2 (germline): SGDLS, YYNGEE. Trimming removed 4 bases at V and 2 bases at J, with 15 bases between. The CDR3 sequence is 15 residues long. CDR3 DNA sequence: TGTGCCAGCAGCCTCAGGGATATGGGGCAAGAGACCCAGTACTTC. Its protein product is CASSLRDMGQETQYF.

This clonotype has only a few counts. This chain joins TRBV7-2 and TRBJ1-2, with D unclear. CDR1 and CDR2 from the germline V gene are SGHTA and FQGNSA. There are 15 residues in the CDR3. Deletions cut 1 base from V and 3 bases from J, with 12 bases between. The CDR3 spells CASSLVMPDYYGYTF. In nucleotides, the CDR3 is TGTGCCAGCAGCTTAGTTATGCCAGACTACTATGGCTACACCTTC.

In this sample, this clonotype turned up many times. The rearrangement links TRBV28 to TRBJ2-7, with TRBD2 matching over 13 bases. The CDR3 is 15 residues long. V was clipped by 3 bases and J by 2 bases; unmatched bases: 1. The V gene's germline CDR1 is MDHEN and CDR2 SYDVKM. CDR3 DNA: TGTGCCAGCAGTTTGGGACTAGCGGGGACCTACGAGCAGTACTTC. Translation: CASSLGLAGTYEQYF. Looking up the rest from reference TRBV28 and TRBJ2-7 gives the full variable domain: DVKVTQSSRYLVKRTGEKVFLECVQDMDHENMFWYRQDPGLGLRLIYFSYDVKMKEKGDIPEGYSVSREKKERFSLILESASTNQTSMYLCASSLGLAGTYEQYFGPGTRLTVT.

The rearrangement uses TRBV6-5 and TRBJ1-1; D is unresolved. With 2 bases removed from V and 5 bases from J, the gap between germline ends came to 9 bases. Germline CDR1 is MNHEY and CDR2 is SVGAGI. This CDR3 comprises 13 residues. The CDR3 sequence is CASSYPSGTEAFF. CDR3 in DNA: TGTGCCAGCAGTTACCCCTCGGGGACTGAAGCTTTCTTT.

The chain joins TRBV12-5 to TRBJ1-2, with 10 bases fitting TRBD1. Germline CDR1 is LGHNT and CDR2 is FRNRAP. The CDR3 consists of 16 residues. V trimming: 1 base; J trimming: 4 bases; junction bases outside the gene matches: 6. CDR3: CASGLGDRGRVYGYTF. The CDR3 nucleotides are TGTGCTAGTGGTTTGGGAGACAGGGGGCGCGTCTATGGCTACACCTTC.